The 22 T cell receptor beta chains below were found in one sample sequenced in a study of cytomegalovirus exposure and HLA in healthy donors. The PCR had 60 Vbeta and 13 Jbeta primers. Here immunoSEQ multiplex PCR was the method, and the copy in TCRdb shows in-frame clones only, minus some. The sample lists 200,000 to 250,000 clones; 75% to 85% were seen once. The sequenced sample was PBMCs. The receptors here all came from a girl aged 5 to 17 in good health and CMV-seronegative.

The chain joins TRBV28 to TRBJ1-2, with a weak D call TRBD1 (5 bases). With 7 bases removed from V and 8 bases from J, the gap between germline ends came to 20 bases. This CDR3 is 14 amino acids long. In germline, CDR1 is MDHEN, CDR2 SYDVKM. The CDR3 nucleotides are TGTGCCAGCACTCGATTTTCGCGGGGGGTCGGCTACACCTTC. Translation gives CASTRFSRGVGYTF.

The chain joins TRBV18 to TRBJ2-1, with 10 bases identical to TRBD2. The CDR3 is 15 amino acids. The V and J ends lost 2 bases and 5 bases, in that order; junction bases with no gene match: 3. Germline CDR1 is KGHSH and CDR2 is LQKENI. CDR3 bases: TGTGCCAGCTCACCAACTAGCGGGGTGCACAATGAGCAGTTCTTC. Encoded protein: CASSPTSGVHNEQFF.

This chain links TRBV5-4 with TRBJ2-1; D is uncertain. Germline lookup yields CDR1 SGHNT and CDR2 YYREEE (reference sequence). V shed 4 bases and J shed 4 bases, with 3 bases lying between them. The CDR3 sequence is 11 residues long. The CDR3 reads CASSQYNEQFF. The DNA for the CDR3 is TGTGCCAGCAGCCAATACAATGAGCAGTTCTTC.

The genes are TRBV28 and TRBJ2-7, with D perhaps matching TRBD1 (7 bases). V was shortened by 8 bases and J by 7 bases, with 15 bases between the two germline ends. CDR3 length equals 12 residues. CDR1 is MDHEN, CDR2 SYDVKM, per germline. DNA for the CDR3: TGTGCCAGCGAAATCAGGGGGAGGGAGCAGTACTTC. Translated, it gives CASEIRGREQYF.

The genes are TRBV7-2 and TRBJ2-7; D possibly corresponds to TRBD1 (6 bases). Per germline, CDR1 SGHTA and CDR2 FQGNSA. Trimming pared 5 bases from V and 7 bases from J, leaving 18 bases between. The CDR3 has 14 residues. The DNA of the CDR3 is TGTGCCAGCAGCACACCCCACAGGGTATGGGAGCAGTACTTC. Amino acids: CASSTPHRVWEQYF.

The CDR3 DNA is TGTGCCAGCAGCAGCCCGACTAGCGGGAGCTCCTACGAGCAGTACTTC. It specifies CASSSPTSGSSYEQYF. The chain uses TRBV21-1 and TRBJ2-7; no check of the table's D call, TRBD2, against the DNA was made. TRBV21-1 is tagged as a pseudogene. This CDR3 has 16 amino acids.

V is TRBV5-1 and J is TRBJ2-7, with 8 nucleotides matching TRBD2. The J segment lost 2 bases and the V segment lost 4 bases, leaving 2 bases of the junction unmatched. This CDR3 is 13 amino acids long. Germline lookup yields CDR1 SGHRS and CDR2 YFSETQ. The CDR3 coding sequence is TGCGCCAGCAGCGGACTAGCTACCTACGAGCAGTACTTC. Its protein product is CASSGLATYEQYF.

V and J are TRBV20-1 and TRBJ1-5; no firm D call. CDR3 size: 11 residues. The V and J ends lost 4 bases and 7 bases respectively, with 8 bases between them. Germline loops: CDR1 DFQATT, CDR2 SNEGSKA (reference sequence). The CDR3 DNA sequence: TGCAGTGCTAAGAAGCGGCAGCCCCAGCATTTT. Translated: CSAKKRQPQHF.

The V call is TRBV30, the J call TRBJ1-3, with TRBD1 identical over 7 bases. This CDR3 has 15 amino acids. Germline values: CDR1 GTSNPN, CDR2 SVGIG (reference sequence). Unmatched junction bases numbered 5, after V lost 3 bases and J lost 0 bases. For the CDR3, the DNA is TGTGCCTGGAGAAGGGACAGTAGCTCTGGAAACACCATATATTTT. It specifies CAWRRDSSSGNTIYF. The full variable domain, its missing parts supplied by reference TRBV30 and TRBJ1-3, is SQTIHQWPATLVQPVGSPLSLECTVEGTSNPNLYWYRQAAGRGLQLLFYSVGIGQISSEVPQNLSASRPQDRQFILSSKKLLLSDSGFYLCAWRRDSSSGNTIYFGEGSWLTVV.

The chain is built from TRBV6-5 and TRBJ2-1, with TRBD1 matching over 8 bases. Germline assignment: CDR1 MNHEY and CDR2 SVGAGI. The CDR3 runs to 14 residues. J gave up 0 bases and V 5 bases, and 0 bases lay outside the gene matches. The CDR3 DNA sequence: TGTGCCAGCAGTGACAGGGGCTCCTACAATGAGCAGTTCTTC. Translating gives CASSDRGSYNEQFF.

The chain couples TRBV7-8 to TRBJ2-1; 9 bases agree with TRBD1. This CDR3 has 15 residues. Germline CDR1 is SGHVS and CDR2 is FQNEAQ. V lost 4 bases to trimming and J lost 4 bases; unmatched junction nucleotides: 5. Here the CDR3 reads CASSSYRGPYNEQFF. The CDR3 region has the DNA TGTGCCAGCAGCTCGTACAGGGGGCCATACAATGAGCAGTTCTTC.

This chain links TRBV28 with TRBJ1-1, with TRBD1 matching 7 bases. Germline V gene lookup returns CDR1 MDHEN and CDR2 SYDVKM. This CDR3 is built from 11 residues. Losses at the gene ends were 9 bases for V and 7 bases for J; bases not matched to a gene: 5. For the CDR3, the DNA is TGTGCCAGTACGACAGGGAATGAAGCTTTCTTT. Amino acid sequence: CASTTGNEAFF.

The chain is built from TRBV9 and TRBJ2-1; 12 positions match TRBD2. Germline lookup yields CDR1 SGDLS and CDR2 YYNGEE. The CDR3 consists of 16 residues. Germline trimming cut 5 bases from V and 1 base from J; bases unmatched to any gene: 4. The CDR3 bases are TGTGCCAGCAGTATCGGACTAGCGGGGTCCTACAATGAGCAGTTCTTC. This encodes CASSIGLAGSYNEQFF. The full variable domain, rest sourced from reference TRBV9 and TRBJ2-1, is DSGVTQTPKHLITATGQRVTLRCSPRSGDLSVYWYQQSLDQGLQFLIQYYNGEERAKGNILERFSAQQFPDLHSELNLSSLELGDSALYFCASSIGLAGSYNEQFFGPGTRLTVL.

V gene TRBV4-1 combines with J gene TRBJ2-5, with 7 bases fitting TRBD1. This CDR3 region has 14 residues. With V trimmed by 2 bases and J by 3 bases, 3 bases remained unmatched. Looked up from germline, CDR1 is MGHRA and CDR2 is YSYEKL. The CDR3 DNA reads TGCGCCAGCAGCCAATATCAGGGGGAAGAGACCCAGTACTTC. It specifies CASSQYQGEETQYF.

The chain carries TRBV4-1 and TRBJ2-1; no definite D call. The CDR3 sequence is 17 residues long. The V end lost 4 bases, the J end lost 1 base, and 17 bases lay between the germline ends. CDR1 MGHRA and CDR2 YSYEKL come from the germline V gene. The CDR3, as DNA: TGCGCCAGCAGCCTATCAGGAAAAGGATCATCCTACAATGAGCAGTTCTTC. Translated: CASSLSGKGSSYNEQFF.

DNA of the CDR3: TGTGCCTGGAGTCTGCGGGGGCCCTCCTACGAGCAGTACTTC. It translates to CAWSLRGPSYEQYF. This chain uses TRBV30 with TRBJ2-5; D perhaps matches TRBD2 (7 bases). The closer fit of TRBJ2-7 to the DNA end suggests the J call may be wrong. Germline V gene data show CDR1 as GTSNPN and CDR2 as SVGIG (reference sequence). This CDR3 comprises 14 residues.

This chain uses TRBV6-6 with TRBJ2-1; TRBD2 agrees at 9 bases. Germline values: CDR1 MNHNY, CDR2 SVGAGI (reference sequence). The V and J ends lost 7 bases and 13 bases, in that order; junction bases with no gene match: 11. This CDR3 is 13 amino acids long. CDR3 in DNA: TGTGCCAGCACGGACCTAGCGGGAATTATCCAGTTCTTC. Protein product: CASTDLAGIIQFF.

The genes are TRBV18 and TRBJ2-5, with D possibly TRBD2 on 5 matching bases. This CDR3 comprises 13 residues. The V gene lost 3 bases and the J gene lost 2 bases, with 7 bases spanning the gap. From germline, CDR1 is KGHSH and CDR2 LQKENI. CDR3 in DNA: TGTGCCAGCTCACCCGGGATGCAAGAGACCCAGTACTTC. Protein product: CASSPGMQETQYF. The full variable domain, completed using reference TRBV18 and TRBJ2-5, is NAGVMQNPRHLVRRRGQEARLRCSPMKGHSHVYWYRQLPEEGLKFMVYLQKENIIDESGMPKERFSAEFPKEGPSILRIQQVVRGDSAAYFCASSPGMQETQYFGPGTRLLVL.

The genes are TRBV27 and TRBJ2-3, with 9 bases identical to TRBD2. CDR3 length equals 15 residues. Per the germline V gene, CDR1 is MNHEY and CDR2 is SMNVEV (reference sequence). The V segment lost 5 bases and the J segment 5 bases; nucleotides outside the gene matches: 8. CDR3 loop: CASSRAGGVGDTQYF. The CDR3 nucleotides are TGTGCCAGCAGTCGAGCGGGAGGAGTGGGAGATACGCAGTATTTT.

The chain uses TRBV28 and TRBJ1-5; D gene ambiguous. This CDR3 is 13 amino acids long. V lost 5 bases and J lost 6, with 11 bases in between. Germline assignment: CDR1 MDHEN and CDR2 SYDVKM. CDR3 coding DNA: TGTGCCAGCAGTCCCCAGCGGCCTCAGCCCCAGCATTTT. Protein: CASSPQRPQPQHF.

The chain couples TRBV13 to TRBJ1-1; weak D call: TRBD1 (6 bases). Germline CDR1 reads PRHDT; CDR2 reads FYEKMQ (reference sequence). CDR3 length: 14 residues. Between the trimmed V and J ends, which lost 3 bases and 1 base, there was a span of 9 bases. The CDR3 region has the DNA TGTGCCAGCAGCTTTTACAGGGCGAACACTGAAGCTTTCTTT. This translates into CASSFYRANTEAFF.

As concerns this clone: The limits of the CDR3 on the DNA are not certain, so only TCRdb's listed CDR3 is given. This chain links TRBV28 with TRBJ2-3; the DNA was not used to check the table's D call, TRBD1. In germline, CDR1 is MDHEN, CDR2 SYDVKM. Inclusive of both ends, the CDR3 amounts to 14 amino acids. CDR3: CASSTSTGADTQYF.